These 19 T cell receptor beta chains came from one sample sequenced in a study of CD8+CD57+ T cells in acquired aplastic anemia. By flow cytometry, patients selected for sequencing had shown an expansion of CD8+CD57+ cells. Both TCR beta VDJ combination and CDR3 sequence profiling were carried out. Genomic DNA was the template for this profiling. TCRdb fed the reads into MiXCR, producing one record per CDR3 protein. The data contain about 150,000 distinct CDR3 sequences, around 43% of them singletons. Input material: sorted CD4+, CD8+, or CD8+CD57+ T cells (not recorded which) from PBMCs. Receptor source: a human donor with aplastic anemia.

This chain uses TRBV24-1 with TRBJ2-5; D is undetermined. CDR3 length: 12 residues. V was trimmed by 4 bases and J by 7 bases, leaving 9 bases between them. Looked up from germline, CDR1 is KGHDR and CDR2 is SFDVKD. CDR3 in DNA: TGTGCCACCAGTGACCCCGTAGGGACCCAGTACTTC. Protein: CATSDPVGTQYF.

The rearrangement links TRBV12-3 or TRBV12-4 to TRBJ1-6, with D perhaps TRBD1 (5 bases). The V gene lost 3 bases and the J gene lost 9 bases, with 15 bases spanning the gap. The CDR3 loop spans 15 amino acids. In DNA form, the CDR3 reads TGTGCCAGCAGTTTCGAGGGGTCTGGTCGTTCACCCCTCCACTTT. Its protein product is CASSFEGSGRSPLHF.

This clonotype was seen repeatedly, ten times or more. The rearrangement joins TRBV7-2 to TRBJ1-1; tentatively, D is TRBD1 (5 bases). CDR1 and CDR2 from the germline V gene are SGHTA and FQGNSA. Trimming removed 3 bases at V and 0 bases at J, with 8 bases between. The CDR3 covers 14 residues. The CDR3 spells CASSLGPLNTEAFF. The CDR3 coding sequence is TGTGCCAGCAGCTTGGGGCCCCTGAACACTGAAGCTTTCTTT.

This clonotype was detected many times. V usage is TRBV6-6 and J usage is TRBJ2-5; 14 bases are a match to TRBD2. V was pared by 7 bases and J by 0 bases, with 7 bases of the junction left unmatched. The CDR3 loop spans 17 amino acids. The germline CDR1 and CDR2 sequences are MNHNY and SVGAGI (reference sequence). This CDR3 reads CASTRLAGGTHQETQYF. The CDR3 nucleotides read TGTGCCAGCACCAGACTAGCGGGAGGGACCCACCAAGAGACCCAGTACTTC.

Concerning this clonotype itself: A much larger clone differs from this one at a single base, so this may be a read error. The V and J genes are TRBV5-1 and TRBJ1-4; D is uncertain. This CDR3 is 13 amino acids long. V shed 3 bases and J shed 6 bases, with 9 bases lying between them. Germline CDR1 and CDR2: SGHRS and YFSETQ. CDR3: CASSSAPDEKLFF. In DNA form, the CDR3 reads TGCGCCAGCAGCTCGGCCCCGGATGAAAAACTGTTTTTT.

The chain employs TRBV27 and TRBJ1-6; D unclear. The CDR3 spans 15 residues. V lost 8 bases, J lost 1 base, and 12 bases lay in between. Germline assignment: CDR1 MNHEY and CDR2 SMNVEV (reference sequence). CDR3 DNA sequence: TGTGCCAGCGGCCCCACGGGTTCCTATAATTCACCCCTCCACTTT. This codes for CASGPTGSYNSPLHF.

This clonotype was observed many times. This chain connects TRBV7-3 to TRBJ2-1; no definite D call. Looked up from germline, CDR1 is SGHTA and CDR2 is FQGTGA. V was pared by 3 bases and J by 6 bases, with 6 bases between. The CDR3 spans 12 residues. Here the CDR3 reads CASSLTPNEQFF. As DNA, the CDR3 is TGTGCCAGCAGCTTGACCCCCAATGAGCAGTTCTTC.

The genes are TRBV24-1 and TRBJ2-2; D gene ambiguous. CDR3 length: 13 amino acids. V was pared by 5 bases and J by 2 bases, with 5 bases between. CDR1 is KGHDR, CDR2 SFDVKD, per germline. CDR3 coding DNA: TGTGCCACCAGTGGCGGCAACACCGGGGAGCTGTTTTTT. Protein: CATSGGNTGELFF.

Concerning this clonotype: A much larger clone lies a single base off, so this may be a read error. The CDR3 loop is CASTQGSAGLYNEQFF. The CDR3 DNA follows: TGTGCCAGCACCCAGGGCTCGGCAGGGCTCTACAATGAGCAGTTCTTC. The chain employs TRBV12-3 or TRBV12-4 and TRBJ2-1; D is perhaps TRBD1 (5 bases). Between the trimmed V and J ends, which lost 7 bases and 3 bases, there was a span of 19 bases. The CDR3 runs to 16 residues.

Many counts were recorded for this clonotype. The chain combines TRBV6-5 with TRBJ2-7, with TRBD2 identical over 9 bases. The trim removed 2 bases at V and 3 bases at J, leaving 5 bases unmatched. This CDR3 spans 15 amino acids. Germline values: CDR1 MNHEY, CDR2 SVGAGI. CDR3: CASSYGSAGGYEQYF. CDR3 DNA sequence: TGTGCCAGCAGTTACGGGTCAGCGGGGGGCTACGAGCAGTACTTC.

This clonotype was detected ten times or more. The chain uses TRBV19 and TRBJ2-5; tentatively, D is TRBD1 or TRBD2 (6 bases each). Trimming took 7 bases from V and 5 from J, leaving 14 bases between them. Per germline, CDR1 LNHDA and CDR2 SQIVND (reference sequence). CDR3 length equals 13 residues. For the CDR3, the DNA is TGTGCCAGTAAAGGGGGGCGATGGGAGACCCAGTACTTC. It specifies CASKGGRWETQYF.

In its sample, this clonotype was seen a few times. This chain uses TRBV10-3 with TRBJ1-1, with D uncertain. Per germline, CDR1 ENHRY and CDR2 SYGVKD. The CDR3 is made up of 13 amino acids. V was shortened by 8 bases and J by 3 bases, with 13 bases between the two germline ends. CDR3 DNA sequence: TGTGCCATCCGGAGGGATCGGGACACTGAAGCTTTCTTT. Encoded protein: CAIRRDRDTEAFF.

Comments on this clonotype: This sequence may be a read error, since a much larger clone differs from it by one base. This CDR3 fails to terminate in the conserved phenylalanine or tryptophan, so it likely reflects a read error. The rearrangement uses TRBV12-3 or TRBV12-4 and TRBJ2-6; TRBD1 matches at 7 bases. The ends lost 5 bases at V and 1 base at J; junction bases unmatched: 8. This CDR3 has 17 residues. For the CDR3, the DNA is TGTGCCAGCAGTCAATGGACAGGCGGTTCTGGGGCCAACGTCCTGACTTAC. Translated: CASSQWTGGSGANVLTY.

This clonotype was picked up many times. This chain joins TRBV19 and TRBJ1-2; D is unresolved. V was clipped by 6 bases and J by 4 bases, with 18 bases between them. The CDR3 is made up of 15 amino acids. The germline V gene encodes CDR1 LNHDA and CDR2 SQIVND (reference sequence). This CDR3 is CASSLNRLAPYGYTF. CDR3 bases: TGTGCCAGTAGCTTAAATCGCCTTGCCCCCTATGGCTACACCTTC.

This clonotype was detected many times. CDR3 region: CSFRDRGEIAEAFF. CDR3 nucleotide sequence: TGCAGCTTCCGGGACAGGGGGGAAATTGCTGAAGCTTTCTTT. V is TRBV29-1 and J is TRBJ1-1; 11 bases are shared with TRBD1. The CDR3 loop spans 14 amino acids. V lost 8 bases, J lost 6 bases, and 11 bases stayed unmatched. Germline CDR1 is SQVTM and CDR2 is ANQGSEA. Variable domain in full (rest from reference TRBV29-1 and TRBJ1-1): SAVISQKPSRDICQRGTSLTIQCQVDSQVTMMFWYRQQPGQSLTLIATANQGSEATYESGFVIDKFPISRPNLTFSTLTVSNMSPEDSSIYLCSFRDRGEIAEAFFGQGTRLTVV.

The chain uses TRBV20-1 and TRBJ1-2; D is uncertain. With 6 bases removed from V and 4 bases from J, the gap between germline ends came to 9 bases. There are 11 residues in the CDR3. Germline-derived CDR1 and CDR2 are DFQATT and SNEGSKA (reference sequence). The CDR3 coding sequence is TGCAGTGCCCTAGTAGGCTATGGCTACACCTTC. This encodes CSALVGYGYTF.

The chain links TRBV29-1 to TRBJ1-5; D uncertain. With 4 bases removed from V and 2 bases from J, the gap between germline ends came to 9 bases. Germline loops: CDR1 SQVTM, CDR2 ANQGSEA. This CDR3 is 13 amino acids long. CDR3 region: CSVVTDGNQPQHF. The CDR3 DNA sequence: TGCAGCGTTGTCACAGACGGCAATCAGCCCCAGCATTTT.

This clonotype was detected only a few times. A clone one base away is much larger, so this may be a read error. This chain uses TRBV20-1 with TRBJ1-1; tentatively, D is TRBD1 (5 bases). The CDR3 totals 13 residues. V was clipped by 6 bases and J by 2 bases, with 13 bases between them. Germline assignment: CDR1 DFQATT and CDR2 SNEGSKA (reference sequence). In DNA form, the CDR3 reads TGCAGTGCGCCGGGACGGGGAAACACTGAAGCTTTCTTT. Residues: CSAPGRGNTEAFF.

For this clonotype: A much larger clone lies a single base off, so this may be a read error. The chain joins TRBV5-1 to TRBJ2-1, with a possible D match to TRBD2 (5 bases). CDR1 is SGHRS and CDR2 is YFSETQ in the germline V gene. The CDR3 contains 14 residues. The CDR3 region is CASSSGGSYNGQFF. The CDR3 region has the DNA TGCGCCAGCAGCTCCGGAGGATCCTACAATGGGCAGTTCTTC. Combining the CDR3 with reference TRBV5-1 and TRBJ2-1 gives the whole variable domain KAGVTQTPRYLIKTRGQQVTLSCSPISGHRSVSWYQQTPGQGLQFLFEYFSETQRNKGNFPGRFSGRQFSNSRSEMNVSTLELGDSALYLCASSSGGSYNGQFFGPGTRLTVL.